This T cell receptor beta chain is from a study of T-cell memory formation after mild COVID-19. Looking at the study overall: For the most part, TCR clusters were specific to one donor.

Germline values: CDR1 SQVTM, CDR2 ANQGSEA. V lost 3 bases to trimming and J lost 2 bases, with 27 bases between them. This CDR3 has 19 residues. Researchers used 5'RACE with constant-segment primers to make TCR alpha and TCR beta cDNA libraries that carry sample barcodes and UMIs. TCRdb re-analysed the 5' RACE reads in MiXCR, keeping a single row per CDR3 protein. The table shows roughly 340,000 distinct CDR3 sequences, with 15% to 20% occurring only once. This clonotype was seen ten or more times. This clonotype was sampled from a young man who had mild COVID-19 (a few samples of this study predate the infection). Cell type and time point are not known. Sample: PBMCs or a T cell subset sorted from them (not recorded which). The chain couples TRBV29-1 to TRBJ2-3; no reliable D call. The CDR3 DNA reads TGCAGCGTTGAGGTCCGCGAGTTAAGGCGCCAGCAGGTCACAGATACGCAGTATTTT. Its translation is CSVEVRELRRQQVTDTQYF.